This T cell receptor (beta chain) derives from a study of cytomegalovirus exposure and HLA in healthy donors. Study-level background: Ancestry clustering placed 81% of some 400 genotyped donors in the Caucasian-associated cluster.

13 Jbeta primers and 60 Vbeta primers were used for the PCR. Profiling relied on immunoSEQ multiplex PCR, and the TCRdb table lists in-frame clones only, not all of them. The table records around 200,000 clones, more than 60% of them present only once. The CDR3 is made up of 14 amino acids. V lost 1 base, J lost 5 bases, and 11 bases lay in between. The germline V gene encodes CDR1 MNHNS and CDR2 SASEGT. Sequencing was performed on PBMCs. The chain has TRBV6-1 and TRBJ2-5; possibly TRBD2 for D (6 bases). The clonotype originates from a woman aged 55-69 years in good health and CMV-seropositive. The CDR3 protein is CASSEVGRRETQYF. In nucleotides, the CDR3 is TGTGCCAGCAGTGAAGTTGGGAGGCGGGAGACCCAGTACTTC.